The clone carrying this T cell receptor (beta chain) occurred once. Its matching antigen is unknown. Data came from immunoSEQ multiplex PCR; TCRdb stores just in-frame clones and leaves some out. Here the sample spans over 55,000 clones, 82% being singletons. This specimen comes from a study of a mutant IDH1 vaccine in newly diagnosed glioma. In the study overall: Radiotherapy, temozolomide, or both had been given previously, and both were given to most.

General study results and limits: With respect to changes in top peripheral T cell clonotypes, pseudoprogression seemed unrelated.

Time point in this sample: week 5, during vaccination. Topical imiquimod was applied with each vaccine dose, which held 300 ug of mutant IDH1 20-mer peptide. CDR3 length equals 12 residues. Germline V gene sequence: CDR1 SGHTA, CDR2 FQGNSA. The ends were cut back, 4 bases at V and 4 bases at J, with 6 bases in the middle. This TCR came from a woman in her late teens or twenties with glioma. Some clones in this sample may be carry-over from other donors' samples. The specimen was PBMCs, collected from a glioma patient whose treatment included an IDH1 peptide vaccine. The gene calls are TRBV7-2 and TRBJ2-3; no reliable D call. The CDR3 DNA reads TGTGCCAGCAGCTCCCTCCCAGATACGCAGTATTTT. This sequence encodes CASSSLPDTQYF. The full variable domain, its missing parts supplied by reference TRBV7-2 and TRBJ2-3, is GAGVSQSPSNKVTEKGKDVELRCDPISGHTALYWYRQSLGQGLEFLIYFQGNSAPDKSGLPSDRFSAERTGGSVSTLTIQRTQQEDSAVYLCASSSLPDTQYFGPGTRLTVL.